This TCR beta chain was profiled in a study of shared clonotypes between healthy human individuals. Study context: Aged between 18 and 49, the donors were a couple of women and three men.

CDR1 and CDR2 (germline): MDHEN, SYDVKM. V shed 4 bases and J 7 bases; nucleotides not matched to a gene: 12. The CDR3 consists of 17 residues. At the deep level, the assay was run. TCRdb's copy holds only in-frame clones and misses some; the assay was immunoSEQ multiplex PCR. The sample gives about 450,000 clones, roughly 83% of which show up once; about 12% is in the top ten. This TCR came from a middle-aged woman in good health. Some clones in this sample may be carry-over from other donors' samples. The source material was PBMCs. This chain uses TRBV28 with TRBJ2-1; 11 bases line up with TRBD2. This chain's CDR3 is CASSSIGIAGGLNEQFF. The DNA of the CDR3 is TGTGCCAGCAGTTCCATAGGGATAGCGGGAGGGTTGAATGAGCAGTTCTTC.